This T cell receptor beta chain is from a study of T cell responses to AZD1222 COVID-19 vaccine. Study context: The analysis combined second doses at about 4 or about 12 weeks. Study-wide results and caveats: White British donors predominated, females outnumbered males, and clonal diversity was possibly underestimated.

This table comes from immunoSEQ multiplex PCR, and its TCRdb copy is limited to in-frame clones, with some not included. The sample includes about 69,000 clones, about nine tenths of them seen just once. The germline V and J ends were trimmed by 2 bases and 5 bases, with 10 bases remaining between them. The CDR3 covers 13 residues. Germline CDR1 and CDR2: MNHEY and SMNVEV (reference sequence). A word on this clone: No antigen is known for it.

This specimen was peripheral blood, taken on day 0 of AZD1222 vaccination. The sequence derives from an adult in good health. V and J are TRBV27 and TRBJ2-7; maybe TRBD1 (5 bases). The CDR3 nucleotides read TGTGCCAGCAGTTTAAGCAGGGCCCACGAGCAGTACTTC. Translation: CASSLSRAHEQYF.